The 21 T cell receptor beta chains in this list originate from one sample, sequenced in a study of T cells in Graves' hyperthyroidism and ophthalmopathy (dated by TCRdb to about 2019). Libraries were built with multiplex PCR. The reads were generated on an Illumina HiSeq 2000. Amplification of TCR beta CDR3 regions was carried out from RNA transcripts. A first-round RT-PCR of the TCR CDR3 used the HTBI primer set with the Qiagen OneStep RT-PCR kit. TCRdb reprocessing: public reads trimmed at Q25 with fastp, clones called with MiXCR, in-frame beta chains kept. Here each entry gathers all rows of one CDR3 protein and keeps the most common genes and DNA. The sample profile shows hundreds of thousands of distinct CDR3 sequences; approximately 16% of them were found once. Less than 3.5% of the sample goes to the ten largest clones. Sequenced material: blood. All receptors derive from a woman aged 40 to 50 with Graves' ophthalmopathy.

This clonotype was seen at least ten times. The chain uses TRBV28 and TRBJ1-1, with D possibly TRBD1 on 6 matching bases. This CDR3 has 15 amino acids. CDR1 is MDHEN and CDR2 is SYDVKM in the germline V gene. Deletions cut 4 bases from V and 2 bases from J, with 14 bases between. CDR3 protein: CASSSAGGENTEAFF. The DNA of the CDR3 is TGTGCCAGCAGTTCAGCCGGGGGCGAAAACACTGAAGCTTTCTTT.

The table lists this clonotype with a few counts. The V call is TRBV6-5, the J call TRBJ1-1, with TRBD1 identical over 9 bases. After removal of 2 bases from V and 5 bases from J, the junction contained 9 bases not matched to a gene. The CDR3 totals 16 residues. Germline CDR1 and CDR2: MNHEY and SVGAGI. The CDR3 coding sequence is TGTGCCAGCAGTTACCTACCGACAGGGGGTCGAACTGAAGCTTTCTTT. Protein: CASSYLPTGGRTEAFF.

A few counts support this clonotype. This chain connects TRBV5-1 to TRBJ2-1; TRBD2 might be the D (6 bases). The CDR3 is made up of 15 amino acids. Trimming took off 0 bases at V and 9 bases at J, with 16 bases between the two ends. Looked up from germline, CDR1 is SGHRS and CDR2 is YFSETQ. The CDR3 sequence is CASSLALASSGEQFF. As DNA, the CDR3 is TGCGCCAGCAGCTTGGCACTAGCTAGTAGTGGTGAGCAGTTCTTC.

Ten or more counts support this clonotype. The genes are TRBV11-2 and TRBJ2-6, with unresolved D. This CDR3 spans 14 amino acids. Germline V gene data show CDR1 as SGHAT and CDR2 as FQNNGV. Trimming removed 6 bases at V and 1 base at J, with 7 bases between. In DNA form, the CDR3 reads TGTGCCAGCAGGCCAGTATCTGGGGCCAACGTCCTGACTTTC. Its translation is CASRPVSGANVLTF.

This clonotype was found a few times. V and J are TRBV5-1 and TRBJ1-1, with TRBD1 as a possible D gene (6 bases). Trimming cost V 3 bases and J 1 base, with 19 bases left between them. The germline CDR1 and CDR2 sequences are SGHRS and YFSETQ. CDR3 length: 17 residues. In nucleotides, the CDR3 is TGCGCCAGCAGCTCGATACAGGGTACTGTTGGGAACACTGAAGCTTTCTTT. It specifies CASSSIQGTVGNTEAFF.

The V gene is TRBV11-2, the J gene TRBJ2-2, with D maybe TRBD2 (5 bases). CDR3 size: 15 residues. Trimming removed 5 bases from V and 3 bases from J, with 13 bases in between. Germline loops: CDR1 SGHAT, CDR2 FQNNGV. The CDR3 coding sequence is TGTGCCAGCAGCCACCCGGGATCTTACACCGGGGAGCTGTTTTTT. It yields the protein CASSHPGSYTGELFF.

This clonotype was counted ten times or more. The gene calls are TRBV27 and TRBJ1-2, with D perhaps TRBD1 (5 bases). Trimming took off 5 bases at V and 5 bases at J, with 12 bases between the two ends. This CDR3 region has 13 residues. CDR1 MNHEY and CDR2 SMNVEV come from the germline V gene (reference sequence). This CDR3 is CASSPIGTYGYTF. The CDR3 coding sequence is TGTGCCAGCAGTCCTATCGGGACTTATGGCTACACCTTC.

V is TRBV11-2 and J is TRBJ2-2; D might be TRBD1 or TRBD2, each matching 6 bases. V shed 5 bases and J shed 4 bases, with 14 bases lying between them. The CDR3 contains 15 residues. CDR1 SGHAT and CDR2 FQNNGV come from the germline V gene. The CDR3 DNA reads TGTGCCAGCAGCCTGGCTGGGGGGCCCACCGGGGAGCTGTTTTTT. It is translated as CASSLAGGPTGELFF.

This clonotype has only a few counts. A much larger clone sits a single nucleotide away, making a read error possible. The chain employs TRBV20-1 and TRBJ2-1, with D uncertain. V lost 5 bases to trimming and J lost 8 bases, with 13 bases between them. Looked up from germline, CDR1 is DFQATT and CDR2 is SNEGSKA (reference sequence). The CDR3 spans 12 residues. DNA for the CDR3: TGCAGTGCTGGTGTGGAACTTTATGAGCAGTTCTTC. As protein: CSAGVELYEQFF.

In this sample, this clonotype turned up many times. V and J are TRBV6-2 or TRBV6-3 and TRBJ2-7; D assignment may be TRBD1 or TRBD2 (5 bases each). Germline CDR1 reads MNHEY; CDR2 reads SVGEGT. Trimming stripped 6 bases from V and 2 bases from J, with 17 bases between. The CDR3 is 15 amino acids. CDR3 coding DNA: TGTGCCAGCAGCAATCCGGGACGGGAAACCTACGAGCAGTACTTC. It is translated as CASSNPGRETYEQYF.

This clonotype came up many times. For the CDR3, the DNA is TGTGCCAGCAGTTTACACAATACTGGCACAGATACGCAGTATTTT. Encoded protein: CASSLHNTGTDTQYF. The chain couples TRBV12-3 or TRBV12-4 to TRBJ2-3; unclear D gene. The V and J ends lost 2 bases and 1 base respectively, with 10 bases between them. This CDR3 comprises 15 residues.

This clonotype was counted at least ten times. The chain has TRBV6-1 and TRBJ1-1, with 7 bases aligning to TRBD1. Germline CDR1 MNHNS, CDR2 SASEGT. The junction had 18 bases not matched to a gene; V was cut back by 4 bases and J by 4 bases. The CDR3 runs to 18 residues. In DNA form, the CDR3 reads TGTGCCAGCAGTGCAGGCAGGGGGGATTATTCCTACCCCACTGAAGCTTTCTTT. Translation gives CASSAGRGDYSYPTEAFF.

The rearrangement links TRBV5-1 to TRBJ2-6; TRBD1 is a possible D gene (6 bases). Between the trimmed V and J ends, which lost 0 bases and 3 bases, there was a span of 7 bases. This CDR3 is built from 15 residues. Germline loops: CDR1 SGHRS, CDR2 YFSETQ. The CDR3 reads CASSLEGDGANVLTF. CDR3 DNA: TGCGCCAGCAGCTTGGAGGGGGATGGGGCCAACGTCCTGACTTTC.

The chain employs TRBV6-5 and TRBJ2-4; the D is unclear. There are 14 residues in the CDR3. Deletions cut 2 bases from V and 0 bases from J, with 5 bases between. The germline CDR1 and CDR2 sequences are MNHEY and SVGAGI. CDR3 loop: CASSYPVAKNIQYF. The DNA of the CDR3 is TGTGCCAGCAGTTACCCGGTAGCCAAAAACATTCAGTACTTC.

This clonotype was seen at least ten times. The rearrangement links TRBV20-1 to TRBJ2-1, with TRBD1 as a possible D gene (7 bases). V lost 0 bases, J lost 4 bases, and 16 bases lay in between. CDR3 length: 16 residues. Per germline, CDR1 DFQATT and CDR2 SNEGSKA (reference sequence). This CDR3 reads CSARDPLRGTYNEQFF. CDR3 coding DNA: TGCAGTGCTAGAGATCCGCTCAGGGGGACTTACAATGAGCAGTTCTTC.

This clonotype was seen repeatedly, ten times or more. The chain employs TRBV30 and TRBJ2-2; D may be TRBD1 (5 bases). Germline V gene lookup returns CDR1 GTSNPN and CDR2 SVGIG (reference sequence). V lost 0 bases and J lost 5, with 13 bases in between. The CDR3 consists of 15 residues. DNA for the CDR3: TGTGCCTGGAGTGTACTAAAGGCAGGGACCGGGGAGCTGTTTTTT. Amino acid sequence: CAWSVLKAGTGELFF.

This clonotype appeared many times. The chain carries TRBV20-1 and TRBJ2-1; 9 bases are a match to TRBD2. Germline assignment: CDR1 DFQATT and CDR2 SNEGSKA (reference sequence). V lost 2 bases to trimming and J lost 7 bases; unmatched junction nucleotides: 15. This CDR3 has 17 amino acids. The CDR3: CSARIGGLAGGSNEQFF. In DNA form, the CDR3 reads TGCAGTGCTAGAATAGGCGGGTTGGCGGGAGGGTCAAATGAGCAGTTCTTC.

In this sample, this clonotype turned up many times. The chain couples TRBV3-1 to TRBJ2-6; D call uncertain. The CDR3 sequence is 16 residues long. Looked up from germline, CDR1 is LGHDT and CDR2 is YNNKEL (reference sequence). V was cut by 0 bases and J by 2 bases, with 8 bases left in between. As DNA, the CDR3 is TGTGCCAGCAGCCAAGAGTATGGGACTGGGGCCAACGTCCTGACTTTC. Translation gives CASSQEYGTGANVLTF.

The chain recombines TRBV7-2 with TRBJ2-1; 14 bases agree with TRBD2. The germline V gene encodes CDR1 SGHTA and CDR2 FQGNSA. The CDR3 covers 16 residues. Unmatched junction bases numbered 7, after V lost 4 bases and J lost 8 bases. The CDR3 coding sequence is TGTGCCAGCAGCTCAACCGGGACTAGCGGGAGCCATGAGCAGTTCTTC. Its protein is CASSSTGTSGSHEQFF.

The table lists this clonotype with many counts. The chain is built from TRBV20-1 and TRBJ2-2; D gene unclear. CDR3 length: 12 residues. V was pared by 2 bases and J by 5 bases, with 6 bases between. Germline assignment: CDR1 DFQATT and CDR2 SNEGSKA (reference sequence). CDR3 region: CSARSRTGELFF. The CDR3 nucleotides are TGCAGTGCTAGAAGCCGTACCGGGGAGCTGTTTTTT.

The rearrangement joins TRBV10-3 to TRBJ2-3, with 11 bases aligning to TRBD2. The ends lost 6 bases at V and 2 bases at J; junction bases unmatched: 7. Germline assignment: CDR1 ENHRY and CDR2 SYGVKD. The CDR3 is 16 residues long. The CDR3 spells CAIRTGLAEPTDTQYF. CDR3 DNA: TGTGCCATCAGGACGGGACTAGCGGAGCCCACAGATACGCAGTATTTT.